Each of the 6 T cell receptor beta chains below was sequenced from the same sample in a study of OX40 agonist ivuxolimab in advanced cancers. The table came from immunoSEQ multiplex PCR; TCRdb's copy has only in-frame clones and leaves some out. Altogether about 21,000 clones are present, roughly 80% being singletons, with the ten largest covering 30% to 35%. The sample was CD4+ or CD8+ T cells sorted from blood, taken in a trial of the OX40 agonist ivuxolimab. The receptor set was obtained from an adult with an advanced solid tumor such as melanoma, head and neck, liver or kidney cancer.

The chain carries TRBV7-9 and TRBJ2-3, with D maybe TRBD1 (6 bases). V dropped 4 bases and J dropped 1 base, with 12 bases sitting between them. Germline CDR1 SEHNR, CDR2 FQNEAQ (reference sequence). The CDR3 extends over 15 amino acids. The CDR3 DNA sequence: TGTGCCAGCAGCTCACAGGGTTTCGGCACAGATACGCAGTATTTT. Protein product: CASSSQGFGTDTQYF.

This sequence joins TRBV2 and TRBJ2-7; TRBD2 matches at 7 bases. The CDR3 extends over 12 amino acids. CDR1 is SNHLY and CDR2 is FYNNEI in the germline V gene. The V gene end was trimmed by 8 bases and the J gene end by 2 bases; junction bases not matched to a gene: 3. CDR3 coding DNA: TGTGCCAGCTTCGGACTAGCCTACGAGCAGTACTTC. Encoded protein: CASFGLAYEQYF.

CDR3 amino acids: CAWSVQASGDEQYF. In DNA, the CDR3 is TGTGCCTGGAGTGTACAGGCTAGCGGGGACGAGCAGTACTTC. The chain employs TRBV30 and TRBJ2-7, with TRBD2 matching 9 bases. The CDR3 runs to 14 residues. CDR1 is GTSNPN and CDR2 is SVGIG in the germline V gene (reference sequence). V lost 0 bases to trimming and J lost 5 bases; unmatched junction nucleotides: 5.

This clone was detected a few times. For the CDR3, the DNA is TGTGCCAGCATCAGTCTGACGGGAGGGGGTACCGGGGAGCTGTTTTTT. Protein product: CASISLTGGGTGELFF. The J gene is TRBJ2-2, the V gene TRBV2; 8 bases agree with TRBD2. Germline V CDR1 and CDR2: SNHLY, FYNNEI. V gave up 7 bases and J gave up 5 bases; unmatched junction bases: 12. This CDR3 has 16 residues.

This clone was recorded a few times. V usage is TRBV7-9 and J usage is TRBJ2-7, with D uncertain. The CDR3 covers 12 residues. Per the germline V gene, CDR1 is SEHNR and CDR2 is FQNEAQ (reference sequence). The V end lost 5 bases, the J end lost 6 bases, and 11 bases lay between the germline ends. In DNA form, the CDR3 reads TGTGCCAGCAGCACACTCCCGTTCGAGCAGTACTTC. It codes for CASSTLPFEQYF.

The V gene is TRBV19, the J gene TRBJ1-1; TRBD1 is a possible D gene (5 bases). Germline lookup yields CDR1 LNHDA and CDR2 SQIVND (reference sequence). V was trimmed by 7 bases and J by 9 bases, leaving 12 bases between them. The CDR3 consists of 11 residues. The CDR3 sequence is CASMYGTKAFF. The CDR3 DNA is TGTGCCAGTATGTATGGGACCAAAGCTTTCTTT. The whole variable domain, remainder taken from reference TRBV19 and TRBJ1-1, is DGGITQSPKYLFRKEGQNVTLSCEQNLNHDAMYWYRQDPGQGLRLIYYSQIVNDFQKGDIAEGYSVSREKKESFPLTVTSAQKNPTAFYLCASMYGTKAFFGQGTRLTVV.